This TCR beta chain was sequenced for a study of shared clonotypes between healthy human individuals. V lost 5 bases and J lost 3; bases outside the gene matches: 7. Germline CDR1 and CDR2: MDHEN and SYDVKM. The CDR3 has 15 residues. TCRdb's copy holds only in-frame clones and misses some; the assay was immunoSEQ multiplex PCR. This table has roughly 1,500,000 clones, 98% appearing once. In this sample, this clone turned up once. The V call is TRBV28, the J call TRBJ2-7; 10 bases match TRBD1. The clonotype comes from a man aged 25-45 years in good health. Material for sequencing was naive CD4+ T cells sorted from blood. Subset denoted: CD45RA+ positively selected. In nucleotides, the CDR3 is TGTGCCAGCAGTCGACCGGGACAGGGGATCTACGAGCAGTACTTC. Protein: CASSRPGQGIYEQYF.